The 5 T cell receptor beta chains in this list originate from one sample, sequenced in a study of blood T cell repertoires in COVID-19. Produced via immunoSEQ multiplex PCR; TCRdb's table is partial and in-frame only. The table includes a few hundred thousand clones, approximately 90% detected once. The sequenced sample was peripheral blood. The receptors stem from a man aged 18 to 30 with COVID-19, enrolled during active disease.

This sequence joins TRBV2 and TRBJ2-2; 7 bases fit TRBD2. The ends lost 4 bases at V and 3 bases at J; junction bases unmatched: 2. The germline gives CDR1 SNHLY, CDR2 FYNNEI. This CDR3 is 14 amino acids long. DNA of the CDR3: TGTGCCAGCAGTGTTCGGGGGGACACCGGGGAGCTGTTTTTT. Protein product: CASSVRGDTGELFF.

The genes are TRBV9 and TRBJ1-2; 10 positions agree with TRBD1. V lost 0 bases, J lost 4 bases, and 6 bases stayed unmatched. CDR1 is SGDLS and CDR2 is YYNGEE in the germline V gene. The CDR3 extends over 16 amino acids. The CDR3 DNA reads as TGTGCCAGCAGCGTAGACGTGGGACAGGGGTCCTATGGCTACACCTTC. Translation: CASSVDVGQGSYGYTF.

V is TRBV6-5 and J is TRBJ1-1; unclear D gene. Trimming removed 0 bases from V and 10 bases from J, with 9 bases in between. CDR1 and CDR2 (germline): MNHEY, SVGAGI. CDR3 length: 12 residues. The CDR3 bases are TGTGCCAGCAGTTACTCCTTGGGGAGAGCTTTCTTT. This gives the protein CASSYSLGRAFF.

The gene calls are TRBV7-9 and TRBJ2-7; possible D gene TRBD2, 6 bases. Trimming removed 4 bases from V and 3 bases from J, with 10 bases in between. CDR1 and CDR2 (germline): SEHNR, FQNEAQ (reference sequence). This CDR3 has 13 amino acids. The CDR3 DNA reads TGTGCCAGCAGCTCCTTGCGGGACTACGAGCAGTACTTC. Translating it yields CASSSLRDYEQYF.

This chain connects TRBV7-2 to TRBJ2-3; D perhaps matches TRBD1 (6 bases). The CDR3 runs 16 residues. Germline values: CDR1 SGHTA, CDR2 FQGNSA. Trimming shortened V by 0 bases and J by 1 base, and 11 bases separated the two germline ends. The CDR3 DNA sequence: TGTGCCAGCAGCTTAGCGGGGGCGCGGGGCACAGATACGCAGTATTTT. The encoded protein is CASSLAGARGTDTQYF.